This T cell receptor beta chain is from a study of blood T cell repertoires in COVID-19. The wider study: The United States, Italy and Spain provided the acute and convalescent COVID-19 samples.

Germline values: CDR1 MDHEN, CDR2 SYDVKM. The CDR3 extends over 13 amino acids. The J segment lost 6 bases and the V segment lost 7 bases, leaving 3 bases of the junction unmatched. Some clones are missing from TCRdb's copy, which holds only in-frame ones; the method was immunoSEQ multiplex PCR. The table has hundreds of thousands of clones, approximately 90% seen once. Seattle patients were enrolled while actively infected and followed longitudinally. Sequenced: peripheral blood. The J gene is TRBJ2-1, the V gene TRBV28; 10 bases match TRBD2. The TCR originated in a man in his late teens or twenties with COVID-19, enrolled during active disease. The CDR3 DNA is TGTGCCAGCACTAGCGGGAGCATCAATGAGCAGTTCTTC. Protein sequence: CASTSGSINEQFF.